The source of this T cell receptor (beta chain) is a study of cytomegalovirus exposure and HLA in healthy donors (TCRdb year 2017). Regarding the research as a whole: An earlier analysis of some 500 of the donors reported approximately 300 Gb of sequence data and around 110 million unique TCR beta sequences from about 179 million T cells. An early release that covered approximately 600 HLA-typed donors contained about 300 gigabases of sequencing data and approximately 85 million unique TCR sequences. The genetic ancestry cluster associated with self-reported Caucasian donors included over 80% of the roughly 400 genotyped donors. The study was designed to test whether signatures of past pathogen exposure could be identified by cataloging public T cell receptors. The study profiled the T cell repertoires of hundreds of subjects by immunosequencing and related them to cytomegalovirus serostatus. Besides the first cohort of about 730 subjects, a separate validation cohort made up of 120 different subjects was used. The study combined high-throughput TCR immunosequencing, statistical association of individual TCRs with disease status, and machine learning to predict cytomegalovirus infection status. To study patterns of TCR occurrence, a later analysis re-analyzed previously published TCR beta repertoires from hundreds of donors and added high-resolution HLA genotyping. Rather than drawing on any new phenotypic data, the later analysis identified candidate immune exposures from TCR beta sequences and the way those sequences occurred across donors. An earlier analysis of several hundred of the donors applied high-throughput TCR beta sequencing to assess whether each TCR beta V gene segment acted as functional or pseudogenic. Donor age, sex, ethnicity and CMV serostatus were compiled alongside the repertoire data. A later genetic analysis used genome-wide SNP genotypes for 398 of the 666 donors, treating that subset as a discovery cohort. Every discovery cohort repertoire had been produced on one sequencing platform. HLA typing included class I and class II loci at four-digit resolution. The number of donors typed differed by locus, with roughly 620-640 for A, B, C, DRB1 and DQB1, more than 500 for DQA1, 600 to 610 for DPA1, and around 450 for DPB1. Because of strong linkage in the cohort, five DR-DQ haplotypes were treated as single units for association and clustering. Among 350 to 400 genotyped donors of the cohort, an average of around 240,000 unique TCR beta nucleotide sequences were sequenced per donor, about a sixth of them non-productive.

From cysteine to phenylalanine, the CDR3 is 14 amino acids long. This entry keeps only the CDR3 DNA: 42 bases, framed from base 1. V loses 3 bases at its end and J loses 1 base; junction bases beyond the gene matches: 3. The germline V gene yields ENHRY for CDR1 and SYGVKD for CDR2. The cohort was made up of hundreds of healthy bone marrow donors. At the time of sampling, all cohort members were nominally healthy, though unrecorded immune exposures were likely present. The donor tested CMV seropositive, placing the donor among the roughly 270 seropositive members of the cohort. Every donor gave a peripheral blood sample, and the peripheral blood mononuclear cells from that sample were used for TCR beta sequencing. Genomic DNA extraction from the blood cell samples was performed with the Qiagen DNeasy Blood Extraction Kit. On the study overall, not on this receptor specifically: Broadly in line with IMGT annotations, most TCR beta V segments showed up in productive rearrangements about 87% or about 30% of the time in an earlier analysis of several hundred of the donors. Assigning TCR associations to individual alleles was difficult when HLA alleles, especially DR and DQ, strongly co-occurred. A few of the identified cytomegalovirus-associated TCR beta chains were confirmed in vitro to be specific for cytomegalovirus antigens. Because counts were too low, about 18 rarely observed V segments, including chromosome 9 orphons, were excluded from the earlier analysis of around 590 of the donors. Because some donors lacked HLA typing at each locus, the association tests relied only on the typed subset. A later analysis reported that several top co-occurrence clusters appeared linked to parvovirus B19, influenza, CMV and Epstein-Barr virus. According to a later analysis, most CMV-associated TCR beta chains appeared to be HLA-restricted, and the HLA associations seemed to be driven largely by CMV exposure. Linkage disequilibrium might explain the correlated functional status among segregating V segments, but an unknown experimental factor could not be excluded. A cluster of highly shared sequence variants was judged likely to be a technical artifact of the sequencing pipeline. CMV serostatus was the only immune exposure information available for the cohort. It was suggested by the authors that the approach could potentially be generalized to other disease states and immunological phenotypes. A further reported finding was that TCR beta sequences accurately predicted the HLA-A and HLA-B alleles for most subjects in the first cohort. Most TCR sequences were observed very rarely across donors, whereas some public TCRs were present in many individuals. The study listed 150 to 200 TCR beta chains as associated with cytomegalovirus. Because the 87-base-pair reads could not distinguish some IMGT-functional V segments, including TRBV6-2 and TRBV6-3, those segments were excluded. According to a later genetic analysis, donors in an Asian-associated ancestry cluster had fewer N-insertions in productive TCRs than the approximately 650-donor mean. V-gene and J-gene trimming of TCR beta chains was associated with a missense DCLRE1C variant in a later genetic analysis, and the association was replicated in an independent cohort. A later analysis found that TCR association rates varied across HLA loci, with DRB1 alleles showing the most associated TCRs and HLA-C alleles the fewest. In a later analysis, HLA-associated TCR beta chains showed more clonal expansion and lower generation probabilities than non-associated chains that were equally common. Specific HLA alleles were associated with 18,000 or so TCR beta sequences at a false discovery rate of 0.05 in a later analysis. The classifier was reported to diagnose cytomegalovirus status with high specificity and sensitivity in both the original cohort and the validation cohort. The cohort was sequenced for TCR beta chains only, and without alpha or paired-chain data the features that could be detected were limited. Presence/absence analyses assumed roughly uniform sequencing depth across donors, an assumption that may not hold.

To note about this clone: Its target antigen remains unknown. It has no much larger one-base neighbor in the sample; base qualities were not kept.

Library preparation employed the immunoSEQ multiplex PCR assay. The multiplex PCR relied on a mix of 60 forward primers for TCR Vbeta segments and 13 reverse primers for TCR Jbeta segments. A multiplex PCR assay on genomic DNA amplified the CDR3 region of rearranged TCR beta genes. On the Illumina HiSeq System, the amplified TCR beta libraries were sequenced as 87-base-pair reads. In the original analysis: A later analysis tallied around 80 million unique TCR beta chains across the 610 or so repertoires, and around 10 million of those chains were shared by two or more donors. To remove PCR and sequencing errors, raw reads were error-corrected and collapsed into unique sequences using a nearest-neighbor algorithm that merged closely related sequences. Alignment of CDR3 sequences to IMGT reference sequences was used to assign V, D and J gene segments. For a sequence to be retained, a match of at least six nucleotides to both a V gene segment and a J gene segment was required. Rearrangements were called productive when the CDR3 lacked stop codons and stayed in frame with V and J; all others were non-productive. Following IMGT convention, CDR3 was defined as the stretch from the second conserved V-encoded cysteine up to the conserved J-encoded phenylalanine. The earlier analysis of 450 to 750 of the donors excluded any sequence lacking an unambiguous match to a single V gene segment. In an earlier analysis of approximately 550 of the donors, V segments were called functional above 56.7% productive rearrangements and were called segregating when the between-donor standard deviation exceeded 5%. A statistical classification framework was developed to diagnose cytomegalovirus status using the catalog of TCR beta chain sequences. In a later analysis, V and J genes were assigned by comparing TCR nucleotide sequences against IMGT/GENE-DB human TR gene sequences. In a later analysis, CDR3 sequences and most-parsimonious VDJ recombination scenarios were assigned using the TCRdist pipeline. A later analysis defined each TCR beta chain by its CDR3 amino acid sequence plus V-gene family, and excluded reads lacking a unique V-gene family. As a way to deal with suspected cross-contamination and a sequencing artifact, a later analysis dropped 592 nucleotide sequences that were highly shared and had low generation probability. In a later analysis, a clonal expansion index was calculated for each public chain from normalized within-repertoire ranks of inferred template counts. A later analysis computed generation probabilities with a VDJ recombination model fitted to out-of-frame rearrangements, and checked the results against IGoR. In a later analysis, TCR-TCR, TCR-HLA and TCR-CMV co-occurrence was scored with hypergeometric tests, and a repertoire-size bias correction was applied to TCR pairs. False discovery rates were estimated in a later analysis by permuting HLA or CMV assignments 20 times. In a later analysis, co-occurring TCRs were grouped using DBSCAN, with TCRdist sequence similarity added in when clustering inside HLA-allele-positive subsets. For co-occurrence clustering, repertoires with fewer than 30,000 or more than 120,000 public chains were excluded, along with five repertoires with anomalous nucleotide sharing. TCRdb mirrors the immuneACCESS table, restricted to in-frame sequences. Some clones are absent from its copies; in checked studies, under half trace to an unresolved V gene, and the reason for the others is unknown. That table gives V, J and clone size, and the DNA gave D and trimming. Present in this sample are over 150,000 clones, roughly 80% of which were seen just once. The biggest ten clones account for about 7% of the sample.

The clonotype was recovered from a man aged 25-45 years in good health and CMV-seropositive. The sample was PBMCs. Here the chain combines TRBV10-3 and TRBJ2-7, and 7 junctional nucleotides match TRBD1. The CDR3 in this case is CAISDRDSSYEQYF. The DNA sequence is TGTGCCATCAGTGACCGGGACAGTTCCTACGAGCAGTACTTC.